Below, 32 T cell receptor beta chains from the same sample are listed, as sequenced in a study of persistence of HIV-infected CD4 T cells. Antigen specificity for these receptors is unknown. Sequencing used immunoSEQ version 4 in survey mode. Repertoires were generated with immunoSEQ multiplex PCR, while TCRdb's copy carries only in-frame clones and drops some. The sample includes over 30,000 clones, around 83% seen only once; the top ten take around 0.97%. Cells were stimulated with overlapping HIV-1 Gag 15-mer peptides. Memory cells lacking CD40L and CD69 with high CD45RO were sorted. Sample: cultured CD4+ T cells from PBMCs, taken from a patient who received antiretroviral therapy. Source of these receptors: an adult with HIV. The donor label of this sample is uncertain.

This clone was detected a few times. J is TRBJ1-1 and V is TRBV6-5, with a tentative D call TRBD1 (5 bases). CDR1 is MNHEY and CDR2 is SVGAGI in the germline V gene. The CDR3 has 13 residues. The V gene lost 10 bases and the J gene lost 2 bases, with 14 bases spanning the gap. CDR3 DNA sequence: TGTGCCACCAAGCGCAGGGTAAACACTGAAGCTTTCTTT. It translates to CATKRRVNTEAFF.

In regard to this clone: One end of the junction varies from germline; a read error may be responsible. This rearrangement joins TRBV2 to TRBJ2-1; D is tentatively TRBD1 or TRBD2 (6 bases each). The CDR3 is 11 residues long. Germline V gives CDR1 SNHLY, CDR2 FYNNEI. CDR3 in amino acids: CASSEDREDLF. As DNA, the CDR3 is TGTGCCAGCAGTGAAGACAGGGAGGATCTCTTC.

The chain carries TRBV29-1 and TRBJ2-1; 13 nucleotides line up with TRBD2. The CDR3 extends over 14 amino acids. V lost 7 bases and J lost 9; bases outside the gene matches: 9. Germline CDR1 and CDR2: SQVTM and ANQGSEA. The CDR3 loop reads CSAKLAGGHGEQFF. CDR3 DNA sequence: TGCAGCGCAAAACTAGCGGGGGGGCATGGTGAGCAGTTCTTC.

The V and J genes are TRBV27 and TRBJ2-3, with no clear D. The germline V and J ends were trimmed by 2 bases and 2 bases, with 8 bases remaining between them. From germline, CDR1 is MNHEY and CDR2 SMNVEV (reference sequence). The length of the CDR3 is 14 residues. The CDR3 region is CASSLGLTTDTQYF. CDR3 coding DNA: TGTGCCAGCAGTTTAGGCCTTACCACAGATACGCAGTATTTT.

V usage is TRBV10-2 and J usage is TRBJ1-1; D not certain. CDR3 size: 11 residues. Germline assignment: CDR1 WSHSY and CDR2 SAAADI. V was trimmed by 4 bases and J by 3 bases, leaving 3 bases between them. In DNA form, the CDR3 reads TGCGCCAGCAGTGTTCACACTGAAGCTTTCTTT. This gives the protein CASSVHTEAFF.

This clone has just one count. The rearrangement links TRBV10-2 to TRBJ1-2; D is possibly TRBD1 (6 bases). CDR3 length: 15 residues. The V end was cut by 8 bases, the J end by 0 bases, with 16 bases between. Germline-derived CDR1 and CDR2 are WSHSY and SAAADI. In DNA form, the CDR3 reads TGCGCCAGCGCCCACGCGGACAGTTCTAACTATGGCTACACCTTC. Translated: CASAHADSSNYGYTF.

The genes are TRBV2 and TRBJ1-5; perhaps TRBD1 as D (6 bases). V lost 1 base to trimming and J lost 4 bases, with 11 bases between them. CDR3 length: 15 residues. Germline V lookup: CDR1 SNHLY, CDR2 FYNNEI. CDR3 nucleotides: TGTGCCAGCAGTGAAGGTGGACAGCCGAATCAGCCCCAGCATTTT. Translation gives CASSEGGQPNQPQHF.

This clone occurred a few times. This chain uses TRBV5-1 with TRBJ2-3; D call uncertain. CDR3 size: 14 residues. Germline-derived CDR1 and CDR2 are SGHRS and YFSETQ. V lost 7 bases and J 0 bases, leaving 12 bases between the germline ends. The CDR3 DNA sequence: TGCGCCAGCGGTGCAAGTTCTAGCACAGATACGCAGTATTTT. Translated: CASGASSSTDTQYF. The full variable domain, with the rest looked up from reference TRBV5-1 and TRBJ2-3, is KAGVTQTPRYLIKTRGQQVTLSCSPISGHRSVSWYQQTPGQGLQFLFEYFSETQRNKGNFPGRFSGRQFSNSRSEMNVSTLELGDSALYLCASGASSSTDTQYFGPGTRLTVL.

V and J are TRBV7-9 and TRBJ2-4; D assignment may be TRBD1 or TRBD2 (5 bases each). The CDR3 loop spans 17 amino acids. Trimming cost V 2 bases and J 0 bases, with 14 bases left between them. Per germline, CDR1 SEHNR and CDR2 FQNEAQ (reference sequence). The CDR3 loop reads CASSLMTRGLAKNIQYF. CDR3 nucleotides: TGTGCCAGCAGCTTAATGACGAGGGGTTTAGCCAAAAACATTCAGTACTTC.

The CDR3 region is CASKSGDRYEQYF. As DNA, the CDR3 is TGTGCCAGCAAGAGTGGGGACAGATACGAGCAGTACTTC. The chain is built from TRBV27 and TRBJ2-7; 7 bases map to TRBD1. Unmatched junction bases numbered 7, after V lost 7 bases and J lost 4 bases. This CDR3 comprises 13 residues. Germline values: CDR1 MNHEY, CDR2 SMNVEV (reference sequence).

For the CDR3, the DNA is TGTGCCAGCAGTCTAAGGGATGGCTACACCTTC. The encoded protein is CASSLRDGYTF. The rearrangement joins TRBV5-6 to TRBJ1-2; no definite D call. The V and J ends lost 5 bases and 6 bases respectively, with 8 bases between them. The CDR3 consists of 11 residues. Germline CDR1 SGHDT, CDR2 YYEEEE.

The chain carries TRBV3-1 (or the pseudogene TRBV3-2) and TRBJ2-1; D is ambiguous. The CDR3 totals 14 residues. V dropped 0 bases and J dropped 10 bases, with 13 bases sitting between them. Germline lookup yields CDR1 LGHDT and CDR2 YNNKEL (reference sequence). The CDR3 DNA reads TGTGCCAGCAGCCAAGATCCCTTTAGAAGGGAGCAGTTCTTC. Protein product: CASSQDPFRREQFF.

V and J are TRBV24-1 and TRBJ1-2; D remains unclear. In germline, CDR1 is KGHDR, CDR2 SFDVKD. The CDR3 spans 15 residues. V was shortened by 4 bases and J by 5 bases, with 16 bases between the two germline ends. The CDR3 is CATSDAHGPGYGYTF. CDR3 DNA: TGTGCCACCAGTGACGCCCACGGGCCCGGGTATGGCTACACCTTC.

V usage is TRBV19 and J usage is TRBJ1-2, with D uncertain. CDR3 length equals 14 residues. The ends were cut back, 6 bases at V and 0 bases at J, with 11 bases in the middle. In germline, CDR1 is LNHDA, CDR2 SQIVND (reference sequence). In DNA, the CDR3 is TGTGCCAGTAGCCCGGATTTTTCTAACTATGGCTACACCTTC. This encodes CASSPDFSNYGYTF.

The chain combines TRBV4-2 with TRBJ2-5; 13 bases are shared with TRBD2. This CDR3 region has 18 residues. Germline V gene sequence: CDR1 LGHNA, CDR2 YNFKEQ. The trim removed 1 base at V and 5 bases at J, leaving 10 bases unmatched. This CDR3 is CASSQGTSGGALRETQYF. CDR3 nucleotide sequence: TGTGCCAGCAGCCAAGGAACTAGCGGGGGGGCCCTTCGGGAGACCCAGTACTTC.

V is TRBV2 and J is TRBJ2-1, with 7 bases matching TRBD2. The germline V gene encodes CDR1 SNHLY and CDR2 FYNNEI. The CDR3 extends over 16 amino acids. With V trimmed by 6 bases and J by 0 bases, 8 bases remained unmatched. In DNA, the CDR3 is TGTGCCAGCAGCCTGGTGGGCGGGAGCTCCTACAATGAGCAGTTCTTC. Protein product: CASSLVGGSSYNEQFF.

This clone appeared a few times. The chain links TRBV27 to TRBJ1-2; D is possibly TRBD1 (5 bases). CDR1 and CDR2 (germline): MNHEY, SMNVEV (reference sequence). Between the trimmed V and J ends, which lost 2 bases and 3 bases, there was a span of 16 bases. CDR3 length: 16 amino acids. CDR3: CASSLGYPPGDYGYTF. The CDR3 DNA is TGTGCCAGCAGTTTAGGTTACCCCCCGGGGGACTATGGCTACACCTTC.

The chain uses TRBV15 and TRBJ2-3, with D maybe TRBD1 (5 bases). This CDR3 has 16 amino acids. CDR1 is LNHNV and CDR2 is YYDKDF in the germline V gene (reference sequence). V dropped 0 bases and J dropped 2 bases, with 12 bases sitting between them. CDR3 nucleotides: TGTGCCACCAGCAGAGATCCTCGACAGATCACAGATACGCAGTATTTT. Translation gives CATSRDPRQITDTQYF.

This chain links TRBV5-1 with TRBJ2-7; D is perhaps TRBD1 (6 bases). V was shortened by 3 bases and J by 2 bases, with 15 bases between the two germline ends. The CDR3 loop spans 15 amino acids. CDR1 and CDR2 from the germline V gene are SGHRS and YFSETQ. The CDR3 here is CASSSDRTLTYEQYF. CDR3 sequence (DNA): TGCGCCAGCAGCTCCGACAGGACCCTTACCTACGAGCAGTACTTC.

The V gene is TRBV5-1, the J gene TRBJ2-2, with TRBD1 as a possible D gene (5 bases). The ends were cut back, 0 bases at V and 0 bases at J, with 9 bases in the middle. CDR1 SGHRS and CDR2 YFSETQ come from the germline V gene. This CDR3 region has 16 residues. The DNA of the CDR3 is TGCGCCAGCAGCTTGGTTTCCAGGGCGAACACCGGGGAGCTGTTTTTT. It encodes CASSLVSRANTGELFF.

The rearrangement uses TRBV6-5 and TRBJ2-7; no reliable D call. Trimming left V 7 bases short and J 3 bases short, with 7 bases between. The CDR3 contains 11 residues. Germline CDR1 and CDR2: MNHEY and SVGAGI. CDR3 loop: CASKDLYEQYF. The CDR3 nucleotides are TGTGCCAGCAAGGACCTCTACGAGCAGTACTTC.

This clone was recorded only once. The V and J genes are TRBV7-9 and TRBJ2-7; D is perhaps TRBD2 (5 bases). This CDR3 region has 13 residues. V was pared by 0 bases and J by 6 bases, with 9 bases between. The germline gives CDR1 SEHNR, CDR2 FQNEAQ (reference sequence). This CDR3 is CASSLATGSEQYF. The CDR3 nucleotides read TGTGCCAGCAGCTTAGCTACGGGGTCCGAGCAGTACTTC. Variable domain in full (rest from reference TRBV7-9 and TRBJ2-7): DTGVSQNPRHKITKRGQNVTFRCDPISEHNRLYWYRQTLGQGPEFLTYFQNEAQLEKSRLLSDRFSAERPKGSFSTLEIQRTEQGDSAMYLCASSLATGSEQYFGPGTRLTVT.

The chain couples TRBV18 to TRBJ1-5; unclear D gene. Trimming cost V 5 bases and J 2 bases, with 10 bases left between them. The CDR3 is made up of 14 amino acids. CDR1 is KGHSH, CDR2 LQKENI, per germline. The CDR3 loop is CASSGSQGNQPQHF. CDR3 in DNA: TGTGCCAGCTCAGGTTCTCAAGGCAATCAGCCCCAGCATTTT.

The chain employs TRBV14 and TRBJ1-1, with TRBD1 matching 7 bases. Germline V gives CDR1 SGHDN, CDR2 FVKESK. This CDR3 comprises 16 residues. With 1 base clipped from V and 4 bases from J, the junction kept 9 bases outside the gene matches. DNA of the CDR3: TGTGCCAGCAGCCAAGCGGGGGGAGGGGGCGCCACTGAAGCTTTCTTT. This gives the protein CASSQAGGGGATEAFF.

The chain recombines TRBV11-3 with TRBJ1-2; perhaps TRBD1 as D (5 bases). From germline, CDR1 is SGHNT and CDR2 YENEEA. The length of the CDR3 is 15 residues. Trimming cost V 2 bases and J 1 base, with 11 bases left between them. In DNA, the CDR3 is TGTGCCAGCAGCTTATATCTCAGGGATAACTATGGCTACACCTTC. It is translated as CASSLYLRDNYGYTF.

The CDR3 coding sequence is TGCGCCAGCAGCTGGACTAGCGGGACCTCGGCGAATGAGCAGTTCTTC. The encoded protein is CASSWTSGTSANEQFF. The rearrangement joins TRBV5-1 to TRBJ2-1, with TRBD2 identical over 12 bases. Trimming removed 3 bases from V and 7 bases from J; junction bases left unmatched: 8. The CDR3 runs 16 residues. Germline V gene data show CDR1 as SGHRS and CDR2 as YFSETQ.

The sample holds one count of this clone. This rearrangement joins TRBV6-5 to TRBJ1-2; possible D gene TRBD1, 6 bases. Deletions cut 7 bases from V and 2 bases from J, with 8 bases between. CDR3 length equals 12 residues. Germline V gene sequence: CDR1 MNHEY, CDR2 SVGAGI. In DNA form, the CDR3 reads TGTGCCAGCACCGGACAGAACTATGGCTACACCTTC. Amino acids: CASTGQNYGYTF.

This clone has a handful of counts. The CDR3 is CASSRTGTGGRELFF. CDR3 in DNA: TGTGCCAGTAGTAGGACCGGGACAGGGGGCCGGGAGCTGTTTTTT. The J gene is TRBJ2-2, the V gene TRBV19, with 12 bases matching TRBD1. The CDR3 is 15 residues long. The V segment lost 4 bases and the J segment 9 bases; nucleotides outside the gene matches: 6. From germline, CDR1 is LNHDA and CDR2 SQIVND (reference sequence).

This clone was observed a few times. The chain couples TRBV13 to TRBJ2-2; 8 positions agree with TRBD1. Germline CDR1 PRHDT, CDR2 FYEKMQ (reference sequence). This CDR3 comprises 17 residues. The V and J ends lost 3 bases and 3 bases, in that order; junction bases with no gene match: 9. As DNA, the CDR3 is TGTGCCAGCAGCTTGTACTACGGACAGGGTTACACCGGGGAGCTGTTTTTT. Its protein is CASSLYYGQGYTGELFF.

This CDR3 reads CASSPGRIYGYTF. In nucleotides, the CDR3 is TGTGCCAGCAGCCCGGGTCGCATCTATGGCTACACCTTC. The V and J genes are TRBV3-1 (or the pseudogene TRBV3-2) and TRBJ1-2; D remains unclear. The V end lost 4 bases, the J end lost 4 bases, and 10 bases lay between the germline ends. Germline V lookup: CDR1 LGHDT, CDR2 YNNKEL (reference sequence). This CDR3 has 13 amino acids.

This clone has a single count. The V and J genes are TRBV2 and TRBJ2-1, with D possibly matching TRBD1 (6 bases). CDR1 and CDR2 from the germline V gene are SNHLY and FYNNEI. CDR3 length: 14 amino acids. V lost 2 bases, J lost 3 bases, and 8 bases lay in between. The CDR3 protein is CASSERDNYNEQFF. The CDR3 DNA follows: TGTGCCAGCAGTGAAAGGGACAACTACAATGAGCAGTTCTTC.

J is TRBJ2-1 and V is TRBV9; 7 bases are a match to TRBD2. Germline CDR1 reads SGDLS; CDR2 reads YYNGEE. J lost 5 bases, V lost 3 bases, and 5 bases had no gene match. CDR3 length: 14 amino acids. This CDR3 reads CASSARDYNNEQFF. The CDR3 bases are TGTGCCAGCAGCGCCCGGGACTATAACAATGAGCAGTTCTTC.